This entry lists 21 T cell receptor beta chains sequenced from one sample in a study of CXCR3-negative and CXCR3-positive naive CD8 T cells. Researchers prepared the TRB cDNA libraries using 5' RACE with UMI labels. With the 5' RACE reads reprocessed, TCRdb shows one record per CDR3 protein and no DNA. Recorded for this sample: about 40,000 distinct CDR3 sequences. The sample comprised memory CD8+ T cells from blood. Receptor source: a human donor in good health. Some clones in this sample may be carry-over from other donors' samples.

The CDR3 is CASSQESPTGFLYNEQFF. The chain carries TRBV3-1 and TRBJ2-1; as DNA is missing, the TRBD1 call by TCRdb cannot be tested. The CDR3 contains 18 residues. Germline lookup yields CDR1 LGHDT and CDR2 YNNKEL (reference sequence).

V is TRBV7-9 and J is TRBJ2-5; TCRdb proposes TRBD2, but this gene call is untestable without DNA. The CDR3 runs to 16 residues. Germline CDR1 and CDR2: SEHNR and FQNEAQ (reference sequence). CDR3 residues: CASSAGGGNVQETQYF.

The chain carries TRBV21-1 and TRBJ2-2; without DNA, the TCRdb call of TRBD1 cannot be checked. TRBV21-1 is a pseudogene locus. The CDR3 is made up of 15 amino acids. CDR3 sequence: CASSNRRVGTGELFF.

The CDR3 loop reads CASSQYTGRTEAFF. The chain employs TRBV7-2 and TRBJ1-1; no DNA is available, so the TRBD1 call from TCRdb remains unchecked. This CDR3 comprises 14 residues. From germline, CDR1 is SGHTA and CDR2 FQGNSA. Combining the CDR3 with reference TRBV7-2 and TRBJ1-1 gives the whole variable domain GAGVSQSPSNKVTEKGKDVELRCDPISGHTALYWYRQSLGQGLEFLIYFQGNSAPDKSGLPSDRFSAERTGGSVSTLTIQRTQQEDSAVYLCASSQYTGRTEAFFGQGTRLTVV.

The chain carries TRBV20-1 and TRBJ1-5. This CDR3 contains 13 residues. The germline V gene has CDR1 DFQATT and CDR2 SNEGSKA (reference sequence). Here the CDR3 reads CSASPTESQPQHF.

CDR3 sequence reads: CASSPEKGSYNEQFF. The rearrangement links TRBV5-1 to TRBJ2-1. The CDR3 length is 15 residues. CDR1 SGHRS and CDR2 YFSETQ come from the germline V gene.

V usage is TRBV11-2 and J usage is TRBJ2-7; the D call from TCRdb, TRBD2, cannot be confirmed without DNA. CDR1 and CDR2 from the germline V gene are SGHAT and FQNNGV. The length of the CDR3 is 16 residues. CDR3 sequence reads: CASSLSLLAGVHEQYF.

This chain connects TRBV12-5 to TRBJ1-1. The CDR3 is 12 amino acids. Per the germline V gene, CDR1 is LGHNT and CDR2 is FRNRAP. CDR3 protein: CASGYGATEAFF.

The chain carries TRBV5-1 and TRBJ2-1; TCRdb outputs TRBD1, but without DNA this stays unchecked. The CDR3 extends over 15 amino acids. Per the germline V gene, CDR1 is SGHRS and CDR2 is YFSETQ. The CDR3 protein is CASSEDRGYYNEQFF.

The rearrangement links TRBV7-9 to TRBJ2-3; TCRdb proposes TRBD1, but this gene call is untestable without DNA. CDR3 length: 15 residues. Germline loops: CDR1 SEHNR, CDR2 FQNEAQ (reference sequence). The CDR3 sequence is CASSNTGPPPDTRYF. The full variable domain, in which reference TRBV7-9 and TRBJ2-3 provide the parts outside the CDR3, is DTGVSQNPRHKITKRGQNVTFRCDPISEHNRLYWYRQTLGQGPEFLTYFQNEAQLEKSRLLSDRFSAERPKGSFSTLEIQRTEQGDSAMYLCASSNTGPPPDTRYFGPGTRLTVL.

The rearrangement links TRBV9 to TRBJ2-3. The germline V gene encodes CDR1 SGDLS and CDR2 YYNGEE. The CDR3 sequence is 13 residues long. CDR3 region: CASSVAGLDTQYF.

V usage is TRBV3-1 and J usage is TRBJ2-1; as DNA is missing, the TRBD1 call by TCRdb cannot be tested. The germline V gene encodes CDR1 LGHDT and CDR2 YNNKEL (reference sequence). This CDR3 has 16 residues. CDR3 region: CASSQGPGQGFNEQFF.

V gene TRBV20-1 combines with J gene TRBJ2-1; lacking DNA, the TRBD1 call made by TCRdb goes unchecked. From germline, CDR1 is DFQATT and CDR2 SNEGSKA (reference sequence). CDR3 length: 15 amino acids. The CDR3 reads CSASTSPGSYNEQFF.

The J gene is TRBJ2-7, the V gene TRBV7-2; TCRdb proposes TRBD1, but this gene call is untestable without DNA. The CDR3 has 14 amino acids. The germline CDR1 and CDR2 sequences are SGHTA and FQGNSA. The CDR3 loop is CASSLGTVIYEQYF.

J is TRBJ2-3 and V is TRBV23-1. TRBV23-1 qualifies as an ORF whose function is uncertain. This CDR3 spans 14 amino acids. CDR3 loop: CASSQQPFTDTQYF.

V and J are TRBV7-9 and TRBJ1-1. Germline CDR1 reads SEHNR; CDR2 reads FQNEAQ (reference sequence). The CDR3 runs 11 residues. Here the CDR3 reads CASGLNTEAFF. The whole variable domain, filled in from reference TRBV7-9 and TRBJ1-1, reads DTGVSQNPRHKITKRGQNVTFRCDPISEHNRLYWYRQTLGQGPEFLTYFQNEAQLEKSRLLSDRFSAERPKGSFSTLEIQRTEQGDSAMYLCASGLNTEAFFGQGTRLTVV.

This chain connects TRBV6-2 or TRBV6-3 to TRBJ1-5. Germline CDR1 is MNHEY and CDR2 is SVGEGT. CDR3 length: 14 residues. The CDR3 loop is CASSWTRRNQPQHF.

The chain combines TRBV7-9 with TRBJ2-1; the D gene TCRdb calls, TRBD2, cannot be checked with no DNA. The CDR3 totals 19 residues. The germline gives CDR1 SEHNR, CDR2 FQNEAQ (reference sequence). CDR3 loop: CASSFTAGELAGLRNEQFF.

The chain carries TRBV9 and TRBJ1-1. There are 13 residues in the CDR3. Germline loops: CDR1 SGDLS, CDR2 YYNGEE. The CDR3: CASSVAKNTEAFF.

V usage is TRBV11-2 and J usage is TRBJ1-1. This CDR3 has 14 residues. The germline gives CDR1 SGHAT, CDR2 FQNNGV. CDR3 protein: CASTFNTGKTEAFF.

This sequence joins TRBV18 and TRBJ2-7; the TRBD2 assignment by TCRdb is unverifiable without DNA. The germline V gene has CDR1 KGHSH and CDR2 LQKENI. This CDR3 is built from 14 residues. The CDR3 sequence: CASSLPGLTPEQYF.